These 20 T cell receptor beta chains were sequenced from one sample in a study of cytomegalovirus exposure and HLA in healthy donors. PCR was performed using 60 Vbeta and 13 Jbeta primers. Libraries were prepared by immunoSEQ multiplex PCR; TCRdb keeps only in-frame clonotypes and omits some of them. The sample gives about 150,000 clones, more than 70% of which show up once; around 10% is in the top ten. The sequencing sample was made of PBMCs. These receptors came from a man aged 18-30 years in good health and CMV-seropositive.

This chain uses TRBV27 with TRBJ2-2; D may be TRBD1 (5 bases). Germline V gene data show CDR1 as MNHEY and CDR2 as SMNVEV (reference sequence). V lost 2 bases, J lost 2 bases, and 12 bases lay in between. This CDR3 is 16 amino acids long. CDR3 sequence (DNA): TGTGCCAGCAGTTTAAAGGGGCAGTTAAACACCGGGGAGCTGTTTTTT. Translated: CASSLKGQLNTGELFF.

This chain connects TRBV25-1 to TRBJ2-5, with a tentative D call TRBD2 (7 bases). From germline, CDR1 is MGHDK and CDR2 SYGVNS. V lost 3 bases to trimming and J lost 5 bases, with 16 bases between them. CDR3 length equals 15 residues. The CDR3 coding sequence is TGTGCCAGCAGTGATCACGGGGGGCGACTCGAGACCCAGTACTTC. Translation: CASSDHGGRLETQYF.

This clone was observed a few times. The rearrangement joins TRBV15 to TRBJ2-7; no clear D gene. The germline V and J ends were trimmed by 5 bases and 3 bases, with 11 bases remaining between them. The CDR3 is 13 residues long. CDR1 is LNHNV and CDR2 is YYDKDF in the germline V gene (reference sequence). CDR3: CATSRVDDYEQYF. For the CDR3, the DNA is TGTGCCACCAGCCGGGTGGATGACTACGAGCAGTACTTC.

This clone has only a few counts. The chain carries TRBV14 and TRBJ1-1; TRBD1 is a possible D gene (5 bases). Trimming removed 0 bases from V and 11 bases from J, with 16 bases in between. Germline-derived CDR1 and CDR2 are SGHDN and FVKESK. The CDR3 spans 14 residues. For the CDR3, the DNA is TGTGCCAGCAGCCAAGATTTTCAGGGCAGTCGGGCTTTCTTT. As protein: CASSQDFQGSRAFF. Drawing the rest from reference TRBV14 and TRBJ1-1, the complete variable domain is EAGVTQFPSHSVIEKGQTVTLRCDPISGHDNLYWYRRVMGKEIKFLLHFVKESKQDESGMPNNRFLAERTGGTYSTLKVQPAELEDSGVYFCASSQDFQGSRAFFGQGTRLTVV.

This clone was detected a few times. J is TRBJ1-4 and V is TRBV2; 8 nucleotides match TRBD1. The CDR3 contains 17 residues. Germline V gene data show CDR1 as SNHLY and CDR2 as FYNNEI. V lost 6 bases to trimming and J lost 5 bases; unmatched junction nucleotides: 14. CDR3 sequence reads: CASSDYPGQEPNEKLFF. DNA of the CDR3: TGTGCCAGCAGCGATTACCCGGGACAGGAACCCAATGAAAAACTGTTTTTT.

V and J are TRBV14 and TRBJ2-5, with D perhaps TRBD2 (5 bases). CDR1 is SGHDN and CDR2 is FVKESK in the germline V gene. V dropped 0 bases and J dropped 2 bases, with 10 bases sitting between them. The CDR3 extends over 15 amino acids. The CDR3 region is CASSQDFGIQETQYF. For the CDR3, the DNA is TGTGCCAGCAGCCAAGATTTCGGGATTCAAGAGACCCAGTACTTC. Variable domain in full (rest from reference TRBV14 and TRBJ2-5): EAGVTQFPSHSVIEKGQTVTLRCDPISGHDNLYWYRRVMGKEIKFLLHFVKESKQDESGMPNNRFLAERTGGTYSTLKVQPAELEDSGVYFCASSQDFGIQETQYFGPGTRLLVL.

The chain links TRBV5-4 to TRBJ2-1; 10 bases match TRBD2. Trimming cost V 5 bases and J 9 bases; bases outside gene matches: 17. The CDR3 contains 17 residues. CDR1 and CDR2 from the germline V gene are SGHNT and YYREEE (reference sequence). The CDR3 DNA is TGTGCCAGCAGATTGAGGGGGGGCTTAGCGGGAGGTTCTGAGCAGTTCTTC. Translating it yields CASRLRGGLAGGSEQFF. Using reference TRBV5-4 and TRBJ2-1 for the parts outside the CDR3, the full variable domain is ETGVTQSPTHLIKTRGQQVTLRCSSQSGHNTVSWYQQALGQGPQFIFQYYREEENGRGNFPPRFSGLQFPNYSSELNVNALELDDSALYLCASRLRGGLAGGSEQFFGPGTRLTVL.

V is TRBV6-7 and J is TRBJ2-7, with unresolved D. TRBV6-7 is an open reading frame, and its role is uncertain. This CDR3 is built from 13 residues. V lost 0 bases to trimming and J lost 4 bases, with 7 bases between them. The CDR3 is CASSYSLRYEQYF. DNA for the CDR3: TGTGCCAGCAGTTACTCATTACGGTACGAGCAGTACTTC.

The V call is TRBV28, the J call TRBJ2-3; 14 bases agree with TRBD2. The CDR3 has 14 amino acids. V shed 11 bases and J 3 bases; nucleotides not matched to a gene: 4. Germline lookup yields CDR1 MDHEN and CDR2 SYDVKM. The CDR3 DNA sequence: TGTGCCTCCGGACTAGCGGGAGGTACAGATACGCAGTATTTT. It encodes CASGLAGGTDTQYF.

V and J are TRBV30 and TRBJ2-2; 7 positions match TRBD1. CDR1 is GTSNPN and CDR2 is SVGIG in the germline V gene (reference sequence). J was trimmed by 7 bases and V by 3 bases; bases with no gene match: 5. The CDR3 extends over 13 amino acids. The DNA for the CDR3 is TGTGCCTGGAGCACAGGGGCGGTCGGGGAGCTGTTTTTT. As protein: CAWSTGAVGELFF.

This clone was seen a single time. This chain connects TRBV6-5 to TRBJ2-7; weak D call: TRBD1 (5 bases). Per the germline V gene, CDR1 is MNHEY and CDR2 is SVGAGI. The ends were cut back, 6 bases at V and 12 bases at J, with 15 bases in the middle. This CDR3 region has 11 residues. CDR3 protein: CASRDQGYLYF. CDR3 nucleotide sequence: TGTGCCAGCAGGGATCAGGGTTATCTGTACTTC.

The chain employs TRBV29-1 and TRBJ2-7; TRBD2 matches 7 bases. J lost 0 bases, V lost 4 bases, and 6 bases had no gene match. CDR1 and CDR2 (germline): SQVTM, ANQGSEA. The CDR3 contains 14 residues. CDR3 sequence (DNA): TGCAGCGTTGTGGGAGGGGAGAACTCCTACGAGCAGTACTTC. Translated: CSVVGGENSYEQYF.

Concerning this clone itself: The junction departs from the called germline gene at one end, perhaps through a read error. The CDR3 bases are TGCGGCGTTGAACTGACGGCAGGGGGCCAGTACGAGCAGTACTTC. The encoded protein is CGVELTAGGQYEQYF. The rearrangement joins TRBV29-1 to TRBJ2-7; 8 bases agree with TRBD1. Germline V CDR1 and CDR2: SQVTM, ANQGSEA. This CDR3 has 15 amino acids.

The chain uses TRBV6-1 and TRBJ2-3; 15 nucleotides agree with TRBD2. The CDR3 has 15 amino acids. Trimming cost V 7 bases and J 4 bases; bases outside gene matches: 3. Germline V lookup: CDR1 MNHNS, CDR2 SASEGT. CDR3 DNA: TGTGCCAGCACTGGACTAGCGGGAGGGGCAGATACGCAGTATTTT. Its protein product is CASTGLAGGADTQYF.

The rearrangement uses TRBV5-4 and TRBJ2-5; no clear D gene. CDR1 and CDR2 (germline): SGHNT, YYREEE (reference sequence). The germline V and J ends were trimmed by 0 bases and 3 bases, with 9 bases remaining between them. This CDR3 is built from 14 residues. The CDR3 spells CASSLESSKETQYF. For the CDR3, the DNA is TGTGCCAGCAGCTTGGAGTCTAGTAAAGAGACCCAGTACTTC. The full variable domain, rest sourced from reference TRBV5-4 and TRBJ2-5, is ETGVTQSPTHLIKTRGQQVTLRCSSQSGHNTVSWYQQALGQGPQFIFQYYREEENGRGNFPPRFSGLQFPNYSSELNVNALELDDSALYLCASSLESSKETQYFGPGTRLLVL.

The chain joins TRBV5-1 to TRBJ2-5; the D gene is possibly TRBD2 (6 bases). CDR1 and CDR2 from the germline V gene are SGHRS and YFSETQ. The CDR3 extends over 15 amino acids. V was trimmed by 3 bases and J by 1 base, leaving 13 bases between them. The CDR3 spells CASSSTGTLQETQYF. CDR3 in DNA: TGCGCCAGCAGCTCAACCGGGACTCTCCAAGAGACCCAGTACTTC.

This chain joins TRBV19 and TRBJ1-1, with 7 positions matching TRBD1. CDR1 and CDR2 (germline): LNHDA, SQIVND (reference sequence). With 6 bases clipped from V and 6 bases from J, the junction kept 13 bases outside the gene matches. The CDR3 is 15 residues long. This CDR3 reads CASRPRQGSRAEAFF. The CDR3 DNA reads as TGTGCCAGTAGGCCCCGACAGGGTAGTAGGGCTGAAGCTTTCTTT.

The chain couples TRBV14 to TRBJ2-7; maybe TRBD2 (6 bases). Trimming pared 3 bases from V and 2 bases from J, leaving 8 bases between. The CDR3 runs 13 residues. Germline V gives CDR1 SGHDN, CDR2 FVKESK. The CDR3 bases are TGTGCCAGCAGCCATAGCGGAACCTACGAGCAGTACTTC. Encoded protein: CASSHSGTYEQYF. The entire variable domain, with the rest obtained from reference TRBV14 and TRBJ2-7, is as follows: EAGVTQFPSHSVIEKGQTVTLRCDPISGHDNLYWYRRVMGKEIKFLLHFVKESKQDESGMPNNRFLAERTGGTYSTLKVQPAELEDSGVYFCASSHSGTYEQYFGPGTRLTVT.

This chain uses TRBV7-2 with TRBJ1-2, with D possibly TRBD1 on 6 matching bases. This CDR3 region has 15 residues. The V end lost 4 bases, the J end lost 8 bases, and 20 bases lay between the germline ends. CDR1 is SGHTA and CDR2 is FQGNSA in the germline V gene. In DNA form, the CDR3 reads TGTGCCAGCAGCTCATATCACGGACCTACAGGGGGCTACACCTTC. It specifies CASSSYHGPTGGYTF.

The chain joins TRBV7-9 to TRBJ1-1; possible D gene TRBD1, 5 bases. There are 13 residues in the CDR3. V lost 5 bases, J lost 1 base, and 8 bases lay in between. Germline V gives CDR1 SEHNR, CDR2 FQNEAQ (reference sequence). CDR3 DNA sequence: TGTGCCAGCAGCCCGGACAAGAACACTGAAGCTTTCTTT. This codes for CASSPDKNTEAFF.